One sample yielded the 17 T cell receptor beta chains listed below, sequenced in a study of T cell responses to AZD1222 COVID-19 vaccine. Repertoires were generated with immunoSEQ multiplex PCR, while TCRdb's copy carries only in-frame clones and drops some. Of some 150,000 clones in the sample, around nine tenths were seen once. Material: peripheral blood, obtained on day 0 of MenACWY control vaccination. These receptors were collected from an adult in good health.

The CDR3 here is CASSVAFGYNEQFF. The CDR3 DNA sequence: TGTGCCAGCAGCGTAGCTTTTGGATACAATGAGCAGTTCTTC. This chain connects TRBV9 to TRBJ2-1; D remains unclear. The V end was cut by 0 bases, the J end by 4 bases, with 8 bases between. The CDR3 runs 14 residues. The germline V gene has CDR1 SGDLS and CDR2 YYNGEE. The complete variable domain, with remaining parts taken from reference TRBV9 and TRBJ2-1, reads DSGVTQTPKHLITATGQRVTLRCSPRSGDLSVYWYQQSLDQGLQFLIQYYNGEERAKGNILERFSAQQFPDLHSELNLSSLELGDSALYFCASSVAFGYNEQFFGPGTRLTVL.

This clone was counted between two and nine times. V and J are TRBV6-5 and TRBJ2-7; no firm D call. This CDR3 contains 15 residues. The V gene lost 5 bases and the J gene lost 6 bases, with 20 bases spanning the gap. Germline V gives CDR1 MNHEY, CDR2 SVGAGI. The CDR3 protein is CASSRLSAGRLEQYF. The CDR3 bases are TGTGCCAGCAGTCGACTCTCGGCCGGTCGGCTCGAGCAGTACTTC.

The chain carries TRBV11-2 and TRBJ1-5; D is undetermined. Trimming took off 0 bases at V and 6 bases at J, with 6 bases between the two ends. The germline V gene encodes CDR1 SGHAT and CDR2 FQNNGV. The CDR3 totals 13 residues. This CDR3 reads CASSLEGRQPQHF. The DNA of the CDR3 is TGTGCCAGCAGCTTAGAAGGTCGTCAGCCCCAGCATTTT.

The chain has TRBV27 and TRBJ2-1; 7 positions match TRBD2. Germline CDR1 reads MNHEY; CDR2 reads SMNVEV (reference sequence). After removal of 5 bases from V and 7 bases from J, the junction contained 8 bases not matched to a gene. The CDR3 runs 14 residues. The CDR3: CASSPLGTTNEQFF. The CDR3 DNA reads as TGTGCCAGCAGTCCTCTCGGGACTACGAATGAGCAGTTCTTC.

The V gene is TRBV6-1, the J gene TRBJ2-7; tentative D call: TRBD1 (6 bases). This CDR3 comprises 12 residues. Trimming cost V 2 bases and J 5 bases, with 7 bases left between them. CDR1 is MNHNS and CDR2 is SASEGT in the germline V gene. Written as DNA, the CDR3 is TGTGCCAGCAGTGAAACAGGGAACGAGCAGTACTTC. Its translation is CASSETGNEQYF.

This chain links TRBV16 with TRBJ1-1; 7 nucleotides match TRBD1. CDR3 length: 14 residues. Germline V gene data show CDR1 as KGHSY and CDR2 as FQNENV. J was trimmed by 4 bases and V by 4 bases; bases with no gene match: 6. Here the CDR3 DNA reads TGTGCCAGCAGCCGATGGACAGGCGGCACTGAAGCTTTCTTT. Translating gives CASSRWTGGTEAFF.

The chain combines TRBV6-1 with TRBJ2-3; perhaps D is TRBD1 or TRBD2 (6 bases each). The CDR3 totals 17 residues. Germline V CDR1 and CDR2: MNHNS, SASEGT. With 4 bases removed from V and 5 bases from J, the gap between germline ends came to 22 bases. The CDR3 here is CASSARSKGGGRDTQYF. The CDR3 DNA reads TGTGCCAGCAGTGCTCGTTCCAAGGGGGGCGGCCGAGATACGCAGTATTTT.

The gene calls are TRBV28 and TRBJ2-1; D not resolved. CDR1 MDHEN and CDR2 SYDVKM come from the germline V gene. The ends were cut back, 3 bases at V and 5 bases at J, with 8 bases in the middle. The CDR3 has 13 amino acids. The CDR3 region has the DNA TGTGCCAGCAGTTTGGCCGAGGACAATGAGCAGTTCTTC. Translation: CASSLAEDNEQFF.

This rearrangement joins TRBV2 to TRBJ2-3; D not resolved. This CDR3 has 13 amino acids. Trimming left V 6 bases short and J 2 bases short, with 9 bases between. Per the germline V gene, CDR1 is SNHLY and CDR2 is FYNNEI. CDR3 in DNA: TGTGCCAGCAGGACCTTACTCACAGATACGCAGTATTTT. Translated: CASRTLLTDTQYF.

The chain is built from TRBV5-1 and TRBJ1-3; 10 nucleotides agree with TRBD1. Germline CDR1 is SGHRS and CDR2 is YFSETQ. The trim removed 8 bases at V and 3 bases at J, leaving 5 bases unmatched. The CDR3 runs 14 residues. CDR3 loop: CASQTGGLGNTIYF. The CDR3 DNA sequence: TGCGCCAGTCAGACAGGGGGCCTTGGAAACACCATATATTTT. The full variable domain, rest sourced from reference TRBV5-1 and TRBJ1-3, is KAGVTQTPRYLIKTRGQQVTLSCSPISGHRSVSWYQQTPGQGLQFLFEYFSETQRNKGNFPGRFSGRQFSNSRSEMNVSTLELGDSALYLCASQTGGLGNTIYFGEGSWLTVV.

J is TRBJ2-2 and V is TRBV6-5; D possibly corresponds to TRBD1 (6 bases). V lost 5 bases, J lost 6 bases, and 7 bases lay in between. Germline assignment: CDR1 MNHEY and CDR2 SVGAGI. The CDR3 is 12 amino acids. In DNA form, the CDR3 reads TGTGCCAGCAGTAACAGGGCCGGGGAGCTGTTTTTT. Residues: CASSNRAGELFF.

The rearrangement joins TRBV6-6 to TRBJ1-5; D gene uncertain. The V gene's germline CDR1 is MNHNY and CDR2 SVGAGI (reference sequence). This CDR3 is 15 amino acids long. Trimming shortened V by 2 bases and J by 2 bases, and 10 bases separated the two germline ends. For the CDR3, the DNA is TGTGCCAGCAGTTACGGGGAGTTTGGCAATCAGCCCCAGCATTTT. The encoded protein is CASSYGEFGNQPQHF.

The chain recombines TRBV19 with TRBJ1-1, with D possibly being TRBD1 (6 bases). V gave up 6 bases and J gave up 7 bases, with 21 bases separating them. Per germline, CDR1 LNHDA and CDR2 SQIVND (reference sequence). The CDR3 covers 15 residues. The CDR3 DNA sequence: TGTGCCAGTAGCACCCCGGAGGGGGGCCTCCGTGAAGCTTTCTTT. This encodes CASSTPEGGLREAFF. Looking up the rest from reference TRBV19 and TRBJ1-1 gives the full variable domain: DGGITQSPKYLFRKEGQNVTLSCEQNLNHDAMYWYRQDPGQGLRLIYYSQIVNDFQKGDIAEGYSVSREKKESFPLTVTSAQKNPTAFYLCASSTPEGGLREAFFGQGTRLTVV.

The chain combines TRBV30 with TRBJ2-3; 9 bases fit TRBD2. CDR3 length: 14 amino acids. With 1 base clipped from V and 8 bases from J, the junction kept 7 bases outside the gene matches. The germline CDR1 and CDR2 sequences are GTSNPN and SVGIG (reference sequence). The CDR3 DNA reads TGTGCCTGGAGTGCTAGCGGGGCTATGGGTACGCAGTATTTT. The encoded protein is CAWSASGAMGTQYF.

The chain recombines TRBV4-2 with TRBJ2-3; D perhaps matches TRBD1 (7 bases). V was pared by 0 bases and J by 3 bases, with 22 bases between. CDR1 is LGHNA and CDR2 is YNFKEQ in the germline V gene. The CDR3 runs 19 residues. In DNA form, the CDR3 reads TGTGCCAGCAGCCAAGAACGGGTTCCTCAGGGGGGCGGGACAGATACGCAGTATTTT. Amino acid sequence: CASSQERVPQGGGTDTQYF.

V and J are TRBV7-3 and TRBJ1-1, with 10 bases that match TRBD1. Germline CDR1 SGHTA, CDR2 FQGTGA. The CDR3 spans 13 residues. The junction had 2 bases not matched to a gene; V was cut back by 5 bases and J by 5 bases. In nucleotides, the CDR3 is TGTGCCAGCAGCCGGACAGGGGGGACTGAAGCTTTCTTT. Translation: CASSRTGGTEAFF. Supplemented by reference TRBV7-3 and TRBJ1-1, the full variable domain reads GAGVSQTPSNKVTEKGKYVELRCDPISGHTALYWYRQSLGQGPEFLIYFQGTGAADDSGLPNDRFFAVRPEGSVSTLKIQRTERGDSAVYLCASSRTGGTEAFFGQGTRLTVV.

This rearrangement joins TRBV7-9 to TRBJ1-6, with 9 bases that match TRBD1. Germline V gives CDR1 SEHNR, CDR2 FQNEAQ (reference sequence). The CDR3 spans 15 residues. V was pared by 5 bases and J by 7 bases, with 6 bases of the junction left unmatched. Here the CDR3 reads CASSAETGGNSPLHF. DNA for the CDR3: TGTGCCAGCAGCGCCGAGACAGGGGGGAATTCACCCCTCCACTTT. Full variable domain (rest looked up from reference TRBV7-9 and TRBJ1-6): DTGVSQNPRHKITKRGQNVTFRCDPISEHNRLYWYRQTLGQGPEFLTYFQNEAQLEKSRLLSDRFSAERPKGSFSTLEIQRTEQGDSAMYLCASSAETGGNSPLHFGNGTRLTVT.